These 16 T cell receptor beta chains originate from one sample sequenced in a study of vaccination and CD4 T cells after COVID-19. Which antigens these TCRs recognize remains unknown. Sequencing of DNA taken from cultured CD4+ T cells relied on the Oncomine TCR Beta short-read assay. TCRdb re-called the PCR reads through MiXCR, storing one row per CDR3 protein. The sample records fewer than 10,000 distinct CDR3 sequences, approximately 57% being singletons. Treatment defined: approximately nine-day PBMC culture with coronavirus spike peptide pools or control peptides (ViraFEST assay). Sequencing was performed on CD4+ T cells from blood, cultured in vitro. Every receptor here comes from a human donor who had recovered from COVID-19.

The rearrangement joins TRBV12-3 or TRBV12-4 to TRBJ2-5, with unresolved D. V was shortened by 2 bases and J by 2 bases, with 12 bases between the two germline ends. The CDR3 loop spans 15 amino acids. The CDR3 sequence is CASSLNSAGQETQYF. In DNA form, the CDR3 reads TGTGCCAGCAGTTTAAATTCGGCAGGACAAGAGACCCAGTACTTC.

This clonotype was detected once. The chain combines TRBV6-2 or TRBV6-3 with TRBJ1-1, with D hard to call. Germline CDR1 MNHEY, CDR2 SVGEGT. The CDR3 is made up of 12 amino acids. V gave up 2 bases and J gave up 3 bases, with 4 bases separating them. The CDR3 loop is CASSYRYTEAFF. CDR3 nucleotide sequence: TGTGCCAGCAGTTACCGGTACACTGAAGCTTTCTTT.

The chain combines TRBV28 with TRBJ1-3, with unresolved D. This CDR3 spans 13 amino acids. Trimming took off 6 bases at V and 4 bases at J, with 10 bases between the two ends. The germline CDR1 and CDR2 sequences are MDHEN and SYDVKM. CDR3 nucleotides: TGTGCCAGCAGCCTTAGGCCCGGAAACACCATATATTTT. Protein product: CASSLRPGNTIYF.

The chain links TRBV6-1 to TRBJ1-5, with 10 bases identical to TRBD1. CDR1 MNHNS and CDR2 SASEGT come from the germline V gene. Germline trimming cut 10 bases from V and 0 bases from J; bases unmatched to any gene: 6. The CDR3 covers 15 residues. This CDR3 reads CATGGDRGSNQPQHF. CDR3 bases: TGTGCCACCGGGGGGGACAGGGGTAGCAATCAGCCCCAGCATTTT.

The CDR3 region is CASSESGSTDTQYF. CDR3 sequence (DNA): TGTGCCAGCAGTGAAAGCGGGAGCACAGATACGCAGTATTTT. The chain is built from TRBV6-4 and TRBJ2-3; D is possibly TRBD2 (6 bases). This CDR3 contains 14 residues. Per germline, CDR1 MRHNA and CDR2 SNTAGT. The V and J ends lost 3 bases and 0 bases respectively, with 7 bases between them.

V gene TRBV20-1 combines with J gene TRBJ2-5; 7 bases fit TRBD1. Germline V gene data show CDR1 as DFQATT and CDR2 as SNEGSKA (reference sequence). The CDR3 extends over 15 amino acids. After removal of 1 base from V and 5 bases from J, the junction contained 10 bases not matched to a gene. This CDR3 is CSARVPTGRRETQYF. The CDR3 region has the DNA TGCAGTGCTAGAGTACCGACAGGGCGGCGGGAGACCCAGTACTTC.

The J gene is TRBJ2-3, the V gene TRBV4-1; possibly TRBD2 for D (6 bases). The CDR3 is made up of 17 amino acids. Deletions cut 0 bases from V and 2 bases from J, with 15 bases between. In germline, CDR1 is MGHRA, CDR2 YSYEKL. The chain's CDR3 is CASSQDRPGLSTDTQYF. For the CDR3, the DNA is TGCGCCAGCAGCCAAGACCGGCCGGGACTCTCCACAGATACGCAGTATTTT.

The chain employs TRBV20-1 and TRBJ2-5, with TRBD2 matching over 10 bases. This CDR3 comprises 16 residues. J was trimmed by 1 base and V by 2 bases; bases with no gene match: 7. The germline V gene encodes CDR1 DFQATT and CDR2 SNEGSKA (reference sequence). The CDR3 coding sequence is TGCAGTGCTAGAAGGGGGACTAGCGCATCCCAAGAGACCCAGTACTTC. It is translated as CSARRGTSASQETQYF.

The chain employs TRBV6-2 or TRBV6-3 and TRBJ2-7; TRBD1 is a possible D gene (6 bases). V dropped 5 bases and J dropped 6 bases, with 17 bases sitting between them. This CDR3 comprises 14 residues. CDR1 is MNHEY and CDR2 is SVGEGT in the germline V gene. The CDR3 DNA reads TGTGCCAGCAGTACCCGCACGTCAGGGGTCGAGCAGTACTTC. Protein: CASSTRTSGVEQYF.

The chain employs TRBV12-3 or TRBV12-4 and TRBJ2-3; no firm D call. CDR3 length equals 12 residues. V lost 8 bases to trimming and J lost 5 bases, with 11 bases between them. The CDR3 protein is CASSASGDTQYF. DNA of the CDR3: TGTGCCAGCTCGGCTTCGGGAGATACGCAGTATTTT.

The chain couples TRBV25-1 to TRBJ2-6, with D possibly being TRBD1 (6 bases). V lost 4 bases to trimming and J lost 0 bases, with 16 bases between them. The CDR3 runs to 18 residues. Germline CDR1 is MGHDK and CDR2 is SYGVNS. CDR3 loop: CASSGGRTVLSGANVLTF. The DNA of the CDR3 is TGTGCCAGCAGTGGGGGTCGGACAGTACTCTCTGGGGCCAACGTCCTGACTTTC.

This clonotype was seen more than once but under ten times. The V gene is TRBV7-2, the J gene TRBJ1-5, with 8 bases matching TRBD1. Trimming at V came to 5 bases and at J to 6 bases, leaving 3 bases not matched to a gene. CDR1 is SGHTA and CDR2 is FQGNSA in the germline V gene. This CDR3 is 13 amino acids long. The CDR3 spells CASSLTGVQPQHF. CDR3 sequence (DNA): TGTGCCAGCAGCCTGACAGGGGTTCAGCCCCAGCATTTT.

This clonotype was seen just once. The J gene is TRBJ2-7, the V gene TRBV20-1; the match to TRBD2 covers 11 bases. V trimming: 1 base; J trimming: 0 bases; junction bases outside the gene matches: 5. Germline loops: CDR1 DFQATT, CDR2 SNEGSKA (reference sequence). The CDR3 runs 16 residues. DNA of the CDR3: TGCAGTGCTAGAGTCCTAGCGGGAGGCTTCTCCTACGAGCAGTACTTC. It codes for CSARVLAGGFSYEQYF.

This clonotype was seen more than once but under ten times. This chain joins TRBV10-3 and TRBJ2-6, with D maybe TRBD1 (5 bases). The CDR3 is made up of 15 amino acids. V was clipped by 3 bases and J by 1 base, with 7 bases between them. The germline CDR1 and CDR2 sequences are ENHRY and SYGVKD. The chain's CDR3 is CAISERGSGANVLTF. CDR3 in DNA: TGTGCCATCAGTGAAAGGGGATCTGGGGCCAACGTCCTGACTTTC.

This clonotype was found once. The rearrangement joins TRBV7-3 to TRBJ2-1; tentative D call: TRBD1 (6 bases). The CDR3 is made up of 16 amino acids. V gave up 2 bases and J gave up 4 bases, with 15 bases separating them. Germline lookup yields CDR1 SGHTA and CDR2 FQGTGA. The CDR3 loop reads CASSLDLRGWYNEQFF. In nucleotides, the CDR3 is TGTGCCAGCAGCTTAGATCTCAGGGGATGGTACAATGAGCAGTTCTTC.

The CDR3: CASSTTDTQYF. CDR3 nucleotide sequence: TGTGCCAGCAGTACGACAGATACGCAGTATTTT. The V gene is TRBV28, the J gene TRBJ2-3; D unresolved. CDR1 is MDHEN, CDR2 SYDVKM, per germline. The CDR3 covers 11 residues. Between the trimmed V and J ends, which lost 5 bases and 3 bases, there was a span of 3 bases.